This TCR beta chain was recorded in a study of shared clonotypes between healthy human individuals. CD45RO-negative, CCR7-positively selected cells formed the naive CD8 fraction, excluding terminally differentiated effector memory CD45RA+ cells. Sorted subsets were amplified in replicate PCRs using 200 ng DNA, approximately 30,000 T cell genomes. Using immunoSEQ multiplex PCR, the repertoire was profiled, and TCRdb retains in-frame clones only, with some absent. The table has about 2.2 million clones, 93% seen once. Study-wide results and caveats: Among several donors, approximately 4.6% of naive CD4 clonotypes were found in common.

CDR3 length equals 13 residues. V lost 4 bases to trimming and J lost 4 bases, with 8 bases between them. The germline CDR1 and CDR2 sequences are MDHEN and SYDVKM. In this sample, this clone turned up once. No antigen is known for it. The same CDR3 is also encoded by other DNA sequences in this sample. The sequence was obtained from a man aged 18-30 years in good health. Some clones in this sample may be carry-over from other donors' samples. The V gene is TRBV28, the J gene TRBJ1-5; possibly TRBD1 for D (5 bases). Sequenced input: naive CD8+ T cells from PBMCs. The DNA for the CDR3 is TGTGCCAGCAGTTCGGGGGGGAATCAGCCCCAGCATTTT. Its translation is CASSSGGNQPQHF.